Sequencing of this TCR beta chain was carried out in a study of siplizumab effects on memory and regulatory T cells. Germline V gene lookup returns CDR1 SGHNT and CDR2 YYREEE (reference sequence). V lost 0 bases to trimming and J lost 5 bases; unmatched junction nucleotides: 16. This CDR3 contains 18 residues. Regarding the study as a whole: Mappable alloreactive CD4+ clones averaged about 74% Treg-derived with siplizumab versus roughly 30% in controls. Greater diversity than memory cells seemed evident in naive T cells, which also appeared to be major alloresponse contributors.

Assays examined about 9.1 x 10^4 TCR templates per sample. Profiled with immunoSEQ multiplex PCR; TCRdb holds only in-frame clones, not every one. Of 85,000 to 130,000 clones listed, 92% are singletons. Turning to this clone: The antigen is undetermined.

This clonotype was sampled from a human donor in good health. This chain links TRBV5-4 with TRBJ2-5; 7 nucleotides agree with TRBD1. Sequencing used Tregs sorted from blood. DNA for the CDR3: TGTGCCAGCAGCTTGGCCATAACAGGGGCTGCGGTATTGGAGACCCAGTACTTC. This translates into CASSLAITGAAVLETQYF. Full variable domain (rest looked up from reference TRBV5-4 and TRBJ2-5): ETGVTQSPTHLIKTRGQQVTLRCSSQSGHNTVSWYQQALGQGPQFIFQYYREEENGRGNFPPRFSGLQFPNYSSELNVNALELDDSALYLCASSLAITGAAVLETQYFGPGTRLLVL.